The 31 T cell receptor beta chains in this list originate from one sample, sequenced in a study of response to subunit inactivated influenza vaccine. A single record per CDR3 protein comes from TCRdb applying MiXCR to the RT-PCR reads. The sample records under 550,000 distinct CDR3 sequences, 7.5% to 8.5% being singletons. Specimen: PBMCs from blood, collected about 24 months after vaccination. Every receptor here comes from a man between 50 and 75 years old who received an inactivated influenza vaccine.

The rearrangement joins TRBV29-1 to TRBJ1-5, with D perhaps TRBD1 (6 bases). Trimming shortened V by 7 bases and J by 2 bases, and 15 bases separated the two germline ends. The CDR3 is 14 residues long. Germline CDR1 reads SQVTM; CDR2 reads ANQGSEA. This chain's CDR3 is CSASLGGGNQPQHF. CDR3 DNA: TGCAGCGCCTCGTTGGGGGGCGGCAATCAGCCCCAGCATTTT.

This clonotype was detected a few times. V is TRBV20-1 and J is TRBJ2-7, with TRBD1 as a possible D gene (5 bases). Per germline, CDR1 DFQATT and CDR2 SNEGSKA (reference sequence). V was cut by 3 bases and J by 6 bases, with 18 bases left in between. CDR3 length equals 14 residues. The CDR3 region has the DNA TGCAGTGCTAGGGGGCAGACCCGCGCGGCCGAGCAGTACTTC. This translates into CSARGQTRAAEQYF.

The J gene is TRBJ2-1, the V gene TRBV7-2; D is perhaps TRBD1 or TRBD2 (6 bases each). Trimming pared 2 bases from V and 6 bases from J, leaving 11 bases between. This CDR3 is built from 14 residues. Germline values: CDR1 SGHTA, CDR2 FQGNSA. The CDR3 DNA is TGTGCCAGCAGCTTAAGTAGGGGGGTCAATGAGCAGTTCTTC. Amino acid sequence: CASSLSRGVNEQFF.

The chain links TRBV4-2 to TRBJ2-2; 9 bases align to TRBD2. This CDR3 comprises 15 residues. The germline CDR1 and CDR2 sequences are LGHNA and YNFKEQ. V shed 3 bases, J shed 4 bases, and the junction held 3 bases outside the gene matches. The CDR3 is CASSQSGRTTGELFF. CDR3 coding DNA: TGTGCCAGCAGCCAGAGCGGGAGGACCACCGGGGAGCTGTTTTTT.

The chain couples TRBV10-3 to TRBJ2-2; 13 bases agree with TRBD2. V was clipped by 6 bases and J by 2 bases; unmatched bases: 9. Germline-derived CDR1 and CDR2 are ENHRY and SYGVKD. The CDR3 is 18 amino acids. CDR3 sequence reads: CAISSSGLAGLNTGELFF. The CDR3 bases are TGTGCCATCAGCTCCTCGGGACTAGCGGGACTAAACACCGGGGAGCTGTTTTTT.

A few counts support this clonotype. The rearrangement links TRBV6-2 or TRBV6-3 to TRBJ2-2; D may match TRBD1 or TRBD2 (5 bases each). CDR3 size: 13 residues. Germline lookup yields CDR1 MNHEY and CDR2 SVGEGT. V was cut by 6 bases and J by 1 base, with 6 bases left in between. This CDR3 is CASRGENTGELFF. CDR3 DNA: TGTGCCAGCAGGGGGGAGAACACCGGGGAGCTGTTTTTT.

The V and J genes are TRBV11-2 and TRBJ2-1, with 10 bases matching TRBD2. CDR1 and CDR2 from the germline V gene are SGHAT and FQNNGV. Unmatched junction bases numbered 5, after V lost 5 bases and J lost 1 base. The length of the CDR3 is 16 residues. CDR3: CASSPPGLASYNEQFF. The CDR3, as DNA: TGTGCCAGCAGCCCGCCGGGACTAGCGTCCTACAATGAGCAGTTCTTC.

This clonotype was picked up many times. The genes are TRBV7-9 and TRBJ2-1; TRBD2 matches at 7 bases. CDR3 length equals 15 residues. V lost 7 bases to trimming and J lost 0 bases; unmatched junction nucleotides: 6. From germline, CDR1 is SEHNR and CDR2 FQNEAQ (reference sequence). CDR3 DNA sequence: TGTGCCAGCAACGGCGGGGGAGCCTCCTACAATGAGCAGTTCTTC. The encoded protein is CASNGGGASYNEQFF.

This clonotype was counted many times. CDR3 protein: CASITGTGGLVEQFF. In nucleotides, the CDR3 is TGTGCCAGCATTACCGGGACAGGGGGCCTGGTTGAGCAGTTCTTC. The chain carries TRBV2 and TRBJ2-1; 12 bases fit TRBD1. V lost 7 bases, J lost 9 bases, and 10 bases stayed unmatched. The CDR3 has 15 amino acids. Germline CDR1 reads SNHLY; CDR2 reads FYNNEI.

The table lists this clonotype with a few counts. This CDR3 is CASSPGGHNSPLHF. CDR3 coding DNA: TGTGCCAGCAGCCCAGGGGGGCATAATTCACCCCTCCACTTT. The chain joins TRBV7-9 to TRBJ1-6; TRBD1 aligns across 7 bases. CDR1 is SEHNR, CDR2 FQNEAQ, per germline (reference sequence). V dropped 5 bases and J dropped 5; count of bases not matched to a gene: 3. This CDR3 has 14 residues.

CDR3 loop: CASSIGRNTEAFF. For the CDR3, the DNA is TGTGCCAGTAGTATCGGAAGAAACACTGAAGCTTTCTTT. The chain couples TRBV19 to TRBJ1-1; no clear D. The CDR3 has 13 residues. From germline, CDR1 is LNHDA and CDR2 SQIVND (reference sequence). V was clipped by 3 bases and J by 2 bases, with 7 bases between them.

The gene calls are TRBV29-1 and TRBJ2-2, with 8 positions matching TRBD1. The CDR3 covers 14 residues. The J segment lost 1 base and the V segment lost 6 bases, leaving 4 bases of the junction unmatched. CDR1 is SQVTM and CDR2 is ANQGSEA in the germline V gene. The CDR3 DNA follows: TGCAGCGTCGACGGGACAGGGAACACCGGGGAGCTGTTTTTT. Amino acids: CSVDGTGNTGELFF.

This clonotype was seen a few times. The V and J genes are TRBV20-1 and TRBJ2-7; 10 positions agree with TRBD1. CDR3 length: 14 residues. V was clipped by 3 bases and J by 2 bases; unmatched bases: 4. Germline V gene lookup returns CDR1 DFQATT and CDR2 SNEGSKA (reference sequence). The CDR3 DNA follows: TGCAGTGCTAGCGACAGGGGGCCCGCCTACGAGCAGTACTTC. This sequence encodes CSASDRGPAYEQYF.

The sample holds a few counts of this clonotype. CDR3 coding DNA: TGTGCCAGCAGCAGAGGCGGGGGGCCTTCCTACAATGAGCAGTTCTTC. Protein sequence: CASSRGGGPSYNEQFF. The chain links TRBV11-3 to TRBJ2-1; TRBD2 aligns across 8 bases. The CDR3 has 16 amino acids. Trimming at V came to 5 bases and at J to 1 base, leaving 7 bases not matched to a gene. CDR1 and CDR2 from the germline V gene are SGHNT and YENEEA.

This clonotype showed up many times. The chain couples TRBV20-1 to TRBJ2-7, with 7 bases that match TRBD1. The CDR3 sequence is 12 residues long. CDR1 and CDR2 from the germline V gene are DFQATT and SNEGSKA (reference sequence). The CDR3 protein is CSAGRQGGEQYF. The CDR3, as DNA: TGCAGCGCAGGCCGACAGGGCGGCGAGCAGTACTTC.

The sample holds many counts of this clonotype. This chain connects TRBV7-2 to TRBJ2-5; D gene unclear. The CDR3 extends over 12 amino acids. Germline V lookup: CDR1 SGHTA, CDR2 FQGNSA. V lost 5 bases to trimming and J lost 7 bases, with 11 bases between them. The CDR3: CASSIDETTQYF. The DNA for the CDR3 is TGTGCCAGCAGCATCGATGAAACGACCCAGTACTTC.

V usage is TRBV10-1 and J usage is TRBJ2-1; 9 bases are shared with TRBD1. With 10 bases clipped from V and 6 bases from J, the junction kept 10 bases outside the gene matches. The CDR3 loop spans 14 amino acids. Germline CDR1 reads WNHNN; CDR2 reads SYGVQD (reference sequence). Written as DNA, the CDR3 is TGCGCCACCCGCCGGGACAGGGTCATCAATGAGCAGTTCTTC. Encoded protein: CATRRDRVINEQFF.

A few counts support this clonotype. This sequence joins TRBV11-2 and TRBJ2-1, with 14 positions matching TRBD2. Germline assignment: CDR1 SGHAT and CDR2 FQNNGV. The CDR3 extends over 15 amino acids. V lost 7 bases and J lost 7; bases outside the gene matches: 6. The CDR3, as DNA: TGTGCCAGCATCAGGGGACTAGCGGGAGCAAATGAGCAGTTCTTC. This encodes CASIRGLAGANEQFF. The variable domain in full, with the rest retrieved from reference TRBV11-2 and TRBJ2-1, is EAGVAQSPRYKIIEKRQSVAFWCNPISGHATLYWYQQILGQGPKLLIQFQNNGVVDDSQLPKDRFSAERLKGVDSTLKIQPAKLEDSAVYLCASIRGLAGANEQFFGPGTRLTVL.

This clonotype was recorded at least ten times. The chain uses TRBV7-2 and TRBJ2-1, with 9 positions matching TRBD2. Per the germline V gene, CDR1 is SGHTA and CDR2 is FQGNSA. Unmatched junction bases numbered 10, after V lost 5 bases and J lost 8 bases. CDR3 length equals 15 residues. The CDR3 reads CASSRAGGMGYEQFF. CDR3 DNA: TGTGCCAGCAGCCGAGCGGGAGGTATGGGATATGAGCAGTTCTTC.

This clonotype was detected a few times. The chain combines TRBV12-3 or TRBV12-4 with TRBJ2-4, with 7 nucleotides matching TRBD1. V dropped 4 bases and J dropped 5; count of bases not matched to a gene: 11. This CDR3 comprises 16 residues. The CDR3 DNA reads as TGTGCCAGCAGTTCTCCCCCGGGGCAGGGGGAAAACATTCAGTACTTC. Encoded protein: CASSSPPGQGENIQYF.

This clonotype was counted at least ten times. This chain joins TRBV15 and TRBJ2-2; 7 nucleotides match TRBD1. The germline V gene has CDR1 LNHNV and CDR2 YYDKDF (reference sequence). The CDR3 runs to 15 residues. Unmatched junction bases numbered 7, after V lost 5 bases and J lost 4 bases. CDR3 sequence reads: CATSRRQGGTGELFF. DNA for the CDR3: TGTGCCACCAGCCGTCGACAGGGCGGCACCGGGGAGCTGTTTTTT.

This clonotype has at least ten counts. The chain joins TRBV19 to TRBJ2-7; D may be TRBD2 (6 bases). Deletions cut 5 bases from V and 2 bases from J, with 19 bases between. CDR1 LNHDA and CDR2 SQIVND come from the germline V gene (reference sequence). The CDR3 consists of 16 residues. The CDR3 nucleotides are TGTGCCAGTAGTGGGACGGGACTCCCTAGTACCTACGAGCAGTACTTC. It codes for CASSGTGLPSTYEQYF.

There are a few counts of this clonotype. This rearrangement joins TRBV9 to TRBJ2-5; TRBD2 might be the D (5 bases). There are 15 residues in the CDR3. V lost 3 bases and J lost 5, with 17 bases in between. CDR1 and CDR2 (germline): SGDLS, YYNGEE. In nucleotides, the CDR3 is TGTGCCAGCAGCGCAAGCCTCGGGAAATCGGAGACCCAGTACTTC. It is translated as CASSASLGKSETQYF.

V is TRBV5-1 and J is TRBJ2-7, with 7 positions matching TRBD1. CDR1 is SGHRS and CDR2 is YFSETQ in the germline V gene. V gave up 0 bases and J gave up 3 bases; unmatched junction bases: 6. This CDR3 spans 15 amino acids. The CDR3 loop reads CASSLEPQGIYEQYF. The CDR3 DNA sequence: TGCGCCAGCAGCTTGGAACCACAGGGGATCTACGAGCAGTACTTC.

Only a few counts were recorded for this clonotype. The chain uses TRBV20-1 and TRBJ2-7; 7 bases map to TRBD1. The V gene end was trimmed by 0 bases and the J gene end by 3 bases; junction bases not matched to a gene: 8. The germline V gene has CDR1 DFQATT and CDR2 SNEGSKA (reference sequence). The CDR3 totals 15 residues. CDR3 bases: TGCAGTGCTAGAGAGAAAGGGGGCGCGGGCTACGAGCAGTACTTC. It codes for CSAREKGGAGYEQYF.

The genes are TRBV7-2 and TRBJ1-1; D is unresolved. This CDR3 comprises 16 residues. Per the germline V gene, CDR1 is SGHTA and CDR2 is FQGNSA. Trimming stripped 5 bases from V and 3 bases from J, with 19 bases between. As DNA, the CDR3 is TGTGCCAGCAGCCCTCATTACACCGTCTCCCACACTGAAGCTTTCTTT. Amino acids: CASSPHYTVSHTEAFF.

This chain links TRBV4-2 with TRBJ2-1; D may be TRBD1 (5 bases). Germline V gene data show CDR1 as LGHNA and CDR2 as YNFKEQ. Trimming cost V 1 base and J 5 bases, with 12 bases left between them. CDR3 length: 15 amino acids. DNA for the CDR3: TGTGCCAGCAGCCAAGCCGGACAATCTAACAATGAGCAGTTCTTC. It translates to CASSQAGQSNNEQFF.

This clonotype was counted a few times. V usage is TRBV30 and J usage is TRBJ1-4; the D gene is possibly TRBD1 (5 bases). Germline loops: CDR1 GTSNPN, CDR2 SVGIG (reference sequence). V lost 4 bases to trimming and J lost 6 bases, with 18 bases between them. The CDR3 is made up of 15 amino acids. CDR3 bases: TGTGCCTGGAACTCTCTAGGCCTGGGGGATGAAAAACTGTTTTTT. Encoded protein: CAWNSLGLGDEKLFF.

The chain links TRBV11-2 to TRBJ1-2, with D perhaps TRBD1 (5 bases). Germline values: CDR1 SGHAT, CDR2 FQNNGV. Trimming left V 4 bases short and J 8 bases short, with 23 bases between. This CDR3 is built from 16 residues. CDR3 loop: CASSSSPRTGAQGYTF. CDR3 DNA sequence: TGTGCCAGCAGCTCCAGTCCCCGGACTGGGGCGCAGGGCTACACCTTC.

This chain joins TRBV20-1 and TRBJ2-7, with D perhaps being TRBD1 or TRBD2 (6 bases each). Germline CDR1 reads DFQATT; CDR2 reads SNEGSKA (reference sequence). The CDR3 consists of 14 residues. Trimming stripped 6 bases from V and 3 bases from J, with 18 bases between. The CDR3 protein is CSAHRGGPLYEQYF. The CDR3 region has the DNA TGCAGTGCCCACCGTGGGGGGCCCCTCTACGAGCAGTACTTC.

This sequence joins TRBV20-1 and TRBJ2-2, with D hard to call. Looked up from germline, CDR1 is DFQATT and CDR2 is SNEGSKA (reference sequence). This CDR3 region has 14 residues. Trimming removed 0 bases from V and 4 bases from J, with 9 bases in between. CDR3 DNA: TGCAGTGCTAGAGAGGACGTCTTCACCGGGGAGCTGTTTTTT. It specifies CSAREDVFTGELFF.